The T cell receptor (beta chain) under discussion was sequenced for a study of cytotoxic CD8 clonotypes in ibrutinib-treated CLL. As for the study in general: Outcomes included approximately 25 partial and 2 complete responses; after median around 65 months, roughly 14 stayed remitted and roughly twelve progressed. The taking of response samples occurred after a median roughly 12 months of treatment, with a range of 6 to 36.

The CDR3 sequence is 14 residues long. The ends lost 2 bases at V and 2 bases at J; junction bases unmatched: 3. Germline CDR1 SGHDT, CDR2 YYEEEE. Of note for this clone: Its target is unknown.

Using immunoSEQ multiplex PCR, the repertoire was profiled, and TCRdb retains in-frame clones only, with some absent. Of about 310,000 clones in the sample, 80% were seen once. Findings and limits, study-wide: Timing of sampling differed between sustained-remission and progressing patients.

The source is a human donor with chronic lymphocytic leukemia. The chain uses TRBV5-6 and TRBJ2-5, with TRBD2 identical over 7 bases. The sample here was PBMCs, taken before ibrutinib treatment. The CDR3 sequence is CASSLLAPQETQYF. The CDR3 bases are TGTGCCAGCAGCTTACTAGCGCCACAAGAGACCCAGTACTTC.